The TCR beta chain under discussion was sequenced for a study of CD4+ T cells in melanoma. Turning to this clone: As yet, its antigen is unknown.

Study-wide results and limits: In melanoma, neoantigen-specific CD4+ T cells reportedly differed in differentiation state. A reported correlation linked neoantigen-specific CD4+ T cells to CD8+, macrophage and B cell function.

Data came from immunoSEQ multiplex PCR; TCRdb stores just in-frame clones and leaves some out. The table lists 10,000 to 13,000 clones, around 69% of them singletons. This receptor was identified in a human donor with melanoma. What was sequenced was cells from a culture (not recorded whether cultured in vitro).

The CDR3 region is CASSLKGRNNEQFF. The CDR3, as DNA: TGCGCCAGCAGCTTGAAAGGCCGAAACAATGAGCAGTTCTTC. This chain uses TRBV5-1 with TRBJ2-1; D is unclear. The V gene lost 1 base and the J gene lost 5 bases, with 10 bases spanning the gap. The CDR3 length is 14 residues. Germline V gene data show CDR1 as SGHRS and CDR2 as YFSETQ.